The source of this T cell receptor beta chain is a study of response to subunit inactivated influenza vaccine. Findings of the study overall: T cells newly recruited by each seasonal influenza vaccination are few, the authors suggested.

Comment on this clonotype: Antigen: not known. Germline is not matched at one junction end, which may reflect a read error.

Germline V CDR1 and CDR2: LGHDT, YNNKEL (reference sequence). CDR3 length: 13 residues. TCRdb re-called the RT-PCR reads with MiXCR, one entry per CDR3 protein. The sample lists around 480,000 distinct CDR3 sequences, about 15% occurring once. The TCR originated in a man aged 45 to 70 who received an inactivated influenza vaccine. The gene calls are TRBV3-1 and TRBJ2-3; possible D gene TRBD2, 6 bases. The source material was CD4+ T cells sorted from PBMCs, sampled less than 30 months after vaccination. For the CDR3, the DNA is TGTGCCGGCAGCCAAAAGACGGAGGGTACGCAGTATTTT. Its protein is CAGSQKTEGTQYF.